These T cell receptor beta chains were read from a single sample in a study of breast tumors, draining lymph nodes, adjacent tissues. Via MiXCR, TCRdb re-called the multiplex PCR reads, giving one row per CDR3 protein. The sample carries under 15,000 distinct CDR3 sequences, roughly 60% recorded once. The sample consisted of tumor-adjacent breast tissue. These receptors were collected from a female donor with breast cancer. Some clones in this sample may be carry-over from other donors' samples. Each CDR3 is given with its conserved first and last residue. D genes are given only for firm matches. Clone size is not always given. Where it is, it says once, few, many or a class for expanded clones.

NA | TRBJ1-2 | NA | TRBV20-1 | TGCAGTGCTAGCCCGCAGGCTGCAGATGGCTACACCTTC | CSASPQAADGYTF
NA | TRBJ2-3 | TRBD2 | TRBV7-7 | TGTGCTAGCAGCCCATGGACTAGGGGCACAGATACGCAGTATTTT | CASSPWTRGTDTQYF
NA | TRBJ2-3 | TRBD1 | TRBV9 | TGTGCCAGCAGCCAGGGACAGGGAGGGACAGATACGCAGTATTTT | CASSQGQGGTDTQYF
few | TRBJ2-3 | NA | TRBV2 | TGTGCCAGCAGTGGGGACACAGATACGCAGTATTTT | CASSGDTDTQYF
NA | TRBJ1-6 | NA | TRBV3-1 | TGTGCCAGCAGCCAAGTGTCAGGTTCACCCCTCCACTTT | CASSQVSGSPLHF
many | TRBJ2-7 | NA | TRBV20-1 | TGCAGTGCTAGAAACACACGGGGCCCCTCCGAGCAGTACTTC | CSARNTRGPSEQYF
medium-sized | TRBJ2-1 | NA | TRBV9 | TGTGCCAGCAGCCCCTATCTAGCGTCCGGTGAGCAGTTCTTC | CASSPYLASGEQFF
NA | TRBJ2-3 | NA | TRBV12-3/TRBV12-4 | TGTGCCAGCTCGACGGGGGTCGGCACAGATACGCAGTATTTT | CASSTGVGTDTQYF
NA | TRBJ2-2 | TRBD1 | TRBV7-9 | TGTGCCAGCAGCTTACGGGACAGGGAAAGCGGGGAGCTGTTTTTT | CASSLRDRESGELFF
many | TRBJ2-1 | TRBD1 | TRBV12-3/TRBV12-4 | TGTGCCAGCTCTGCGACAGGGGCCCTTTACAATGAGCAGTTCTTC | CASSATGALYNEQFF
NA | TRBJ2-3 | NA | TRBV4-1 | TGCGCCAGCAGCCAAGAAAACGGGGGCATCACAGATACGCAGTATTTT | CASSQENGGITDTQYF
NA | TRBJ1-2 | TRBD1 | TRBV5-1 | TGCGCCAGCAGCTTGGCCAAGACAGGGGGCGCGAGTGGTGGCTACACCTTC | CASSLAKTGGASGGYTF
NA | TRBJ1-3 | NA | TRBV7-2 | TGTGCCAGCAGCTTACCCCATAGTACAGACTCTGGAAACACCATATATTTT | CASSLPHSTDSGNTIYF
NA | TRBJ2-3 | NA | TRBV10-1 | TGCGCCAGCAGTGCCCAACCGGGAATAGATACGCAGTATTTT | CASSAQPGIDTQYF
many | TRBJ1-1 | TRBD1 | TRBV20-1 | TGCAGCCCATTAGGACAGGGGGCCGCTGAAGCTTTCTTT | CSPLGQGAAEAFF
many | TRBJ1-5 | NA | TRBV27 | TGTGCCAGCAGTTCGTCCGGACGGACGCATCAGCCCCAGCATTTT | CASSSSGRTHQPQHF
many | TRBJ1-1 | NA | TRBV29-1 | TGCAGCGTTGAAGTTTCGGGGGATGGTGAAGCTTTCTTT | CSVEVSGDGEAFF
many | TRBJ2-3 | TRBD2 | TRBV7-2 | TGTGCCAGCAGCTTGCTAGCGTCGGGGGGGGGGAGCACAGATACGCAGTATTTT | CASSLLASGGGSTDTQYF
NA | TRBJ2-1 | NA | TRBV7-3 | TGTGCCAGCAGCCCTGACAGTGCTCCGGGATATGAGCAGCTCTTC | CASSPDSAPGYEQLF
many | TRBJ2-6 | TRBD1 | TRBV5-8 | TGTGCCAGCAGCTTTACAGGGGCCAATGTCCTGACTTTC | CASSFTGANVLTF
NA | TRBJ2-7 | NA | TRBV10-2 | TGCGCCAGCAGTGAGTCGAGCCTAGCCACGAGGGAGCAGTACTTC | CASSESSLATREQYF
NA | TRBJ2-3 | TRBD2 | TRBV10-3 | TGTGCCATAAGACTAGCGAGCACAGATACGCAGTATTTT | CAIRLASTDTQYF
medium-sized | TRBJ2-7 | NA | TRBV11-2 | TGTGCCAGCAGCTTAGTAACTAGCTCGCACGAGCAGTACTTC | CASSLVTSSHEQYF
NA | TRBJ2-3 | NA | TRBV5-5 | TGTGCCAGCAGCTTGATCAGGTCAGATACGCAGTATTTT | CASSLIRSDTQYF
many | TRBJ2-5 | TRBD1 | TRBV18 | TGTGCCAGCTCACCTGGGACAGGCTTAGAGGAGACCCAGTACTTC | CASSPGTGLEETQYF
many | TRBJ2-2 | NA | TRBV30 | TGTGCCTTAAGGGGATATGCCTCGAGTGGGAACACCGGGGAGCTGTTTTTT | CALRGYASSGNTGELFF
medium-sized | TRBJ2-1 | TRBD2 | TRBV6-5 | TGTGCCAGCAGTTACGGCAAGGGACTAGCGGGAGCTGAGCAGTTCTTC | CASSYGKGLAGAEQFF
NA | TRBJ1-5 | NA | TRBV4-2 | TGTGCCAGCAGCCGGACAGAACAGAGCAATCAGCCCCAGCATTTT | CASSRTEQSNQPQHF
NA | TRBJ1-2 | NA | TRBV24-1 | TGTGCCACCAGTGACCCACTCCTTGGGCAGGGCTACACCTTC | CATSDPLLGQGYTF
NA | TRBJ1-6 | NA | TRBV5-6 | TGTGCCAGCTCCCGGGGACCCCTCCACTTT | CASSRGPLHF
NA | TRBJ2-2 | NA | TRBV7-2 | TGTGCCAGCAGCTTGGGATCTCCTCTAGGGAGCGGGGAGCTGTTTTTT | CASSLGSPLGSGELFF
few | TRBJ2-7 | NA | TRBV25-1 | TGTGCCAGGAGGGGAGGGGGTCACTCCTACGAGCAGTACTTC | CARRGGGHSYEQYF
NA | TRBJ1-5 | NA | TRBV19 | TGTGCCAGTAATCGGTATCCTTGGAGCAATCAGCCCCAGCATTTT | CASNRYPWSNQPQHF
many | TRBJ1-5 | NA | TRBV28 | TGTGCCAGCAGTTTTAGTAGCAATCAGCCCCAGCATTTT | CASSFSSNQPQHF
medium-sized | TRBJ2-3 | NA | TRBV4-1 | TGCGCCAGCAGCCCGATGGGGGATACGCAGTATTTT | CASSPMGDTQYF
once | TRBJ2-1 | TRBD2 | TRBV9 | TGTGCCAGCAGCGCGGGAGCGGGGGGCGGGAATGAGCAGTTCTTC | CASSAGAGGGNEQFF
NA | TRBJ2-7 | NA | TRBV18 | TGTGCCAGCTCACCGGACAGCCCTAACGAGCAGTACTTC | CASSPDSPNEQYF
many | TRBJ1-1 | TRBD1 | TRBV2 | TGTGCCAGCCCCCGACAGGGTAAGGACACTGAAGCTTTCTTT | CASPRQGKDTEAFF
many | TRBJ2-2 | NA | TRBV6-2/TRBV6-3 | TGTGCCAGCAGTTACGACTTGAACACCGGGGAGCTGTTTTTT | CASSYDLNTGELFF
NA | TRBJ2-3 | NA | TRBV9 | TGTGCCAGCAGCGTAGATGGCGGGACCACAGATACGCAGTATTTT | CASSVDGGTTDTQYF
many | TRBJ2-3 | NA | TRBV30 | TGTGCCTGGAGTGTTAATAGCGGACCCACAGATACGCAGTATTTT | CAWSVNSGPTDTQYF
few | TRBJ2-3 | NA | TRBV5-4 | TGTGCCAGCAGCTTTGCAGATACGCAGTATTTT | CASSFADTQYF
once | TRBJ2-7 | TRBD1 | TRBV20-1 | TGCAGTGCTTACACCGGGACAGGGAACTACGAGCAGTACTTC | CSAYTGTGNYEQYF
NA | TRBJ2-7 | NA | TRBV12-3/TRBV12-4 | TGTGCCAGCAGTTTTGGGGTAGGAGAGCAGTACTTC | CASSFGVGEQYF
NA | TRBJ2-2 | NA | TRBV5-1 | TGCGCCAGCAGCCCAGCGGGACAGAACACCGGGGAGCTGTTTTTT | CASSPAGQNTGELFF
many | TRBJ2-7 | TRBD2 | TRBV28 | TGTGCCAGCAGTGCTCGACTAGCGGTCGTTGTCTACGAGCAGTACTTC | CASSARLAVVVYEQYF
medium-sized | TRBJ1-5 | NA | TRBV5-8 | TGTGCCAGCAGCTTGGGCGACAATCAGCCCCAGCATTTT | CASSLGDNQPQHF
NA | TRBJ1-4 | NA | TRBV11-2 | TGTGCCAGCAGCTTAGTTCCAGGGACGGAACTGTTTTTT | CASSLVPGTELFF
NA | TRBJ2-1 | TRBD2 | TRBV12-3/TRBV12-4 | TGTGCCAGCAGCCCCGGGGGGGGTGGGCGGCGGCGGGAGGACGCCTACAATGAGCAGTTCTTC | CASSPGGGGRRREDAYNEQFF
NA | TRBJ1-4 | NA | TRBV6-6 | TGTGCCAGCAGTAACGAGAGGGTGGGTGAAAAACTGTTTTTT | CASSNERVGEKLFF
NA | TRBJ2-7 | TRBD1 | TRBV20-1 | TGCAGTGCTAGGGCCAGGGGGACCTACGAGCAGTACTTC | CSARARGTYEQYF
NA | TRBJ2-2 | TRBD2 | TRBV7-6 | TGTGCCAGCAGCCCCCATTTAGCGGGATGGAACACCGGGGAGCTGTTTTTT | CASSPHLAGWNTGELFF
NA | TRBJ1-4 | TRBD1 | TRBV20-1 | TGCAGTGCTAGGGGACAGGGGTATGAAAAACTGTTTTTT | CSARGQGYEKLFF
NA | TRBJ2-1 | NA | TRBV12-3/TRBV12-4 | TGTGCCAGCAGTTTAATGCCCTATGAGCAGTTCTTC | CASSLMPYEQFF